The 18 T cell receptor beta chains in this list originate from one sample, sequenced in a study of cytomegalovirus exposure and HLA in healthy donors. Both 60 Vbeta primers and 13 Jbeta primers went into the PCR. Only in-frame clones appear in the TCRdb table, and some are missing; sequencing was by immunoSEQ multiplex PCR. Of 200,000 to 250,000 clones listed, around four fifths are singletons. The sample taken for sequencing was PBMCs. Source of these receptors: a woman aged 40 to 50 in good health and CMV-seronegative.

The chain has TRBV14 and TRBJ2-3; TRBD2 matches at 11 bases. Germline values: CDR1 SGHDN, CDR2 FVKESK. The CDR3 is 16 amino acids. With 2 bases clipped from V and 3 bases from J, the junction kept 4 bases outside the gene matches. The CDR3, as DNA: TGTGCCAGCAGCCAACGACTAGCGGGGACGACAGATACGCAGTATTTT. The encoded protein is CASSQRLAGTTDTQYF.

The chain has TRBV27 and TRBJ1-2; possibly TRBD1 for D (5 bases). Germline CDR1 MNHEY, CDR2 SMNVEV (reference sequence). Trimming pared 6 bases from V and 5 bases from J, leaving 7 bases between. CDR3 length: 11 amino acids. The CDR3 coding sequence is TGTGCCAGCAGCGACAGATATGGCTACACCTTC. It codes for CASSDRYGYTF.

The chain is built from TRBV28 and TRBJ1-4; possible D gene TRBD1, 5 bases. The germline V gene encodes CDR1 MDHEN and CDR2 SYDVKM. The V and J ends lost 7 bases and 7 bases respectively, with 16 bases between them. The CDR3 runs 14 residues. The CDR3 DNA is TGTGCCAGCACTCGAGGTCCGGGGGGTGAAAAACTGTTTTTT. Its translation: CASTRGPGGEKLFF.

CDR3 in amino acids: CASSTRQGMGYNSPLHF. The DNA for the CDR3 is TGTGCCAGTAGTACACGACAGGGAATGGGGTATAATTCACCCCTCCACTTT. The chain links TRBV19 to TRBJ1-6, with 7 bases aligning to TRBD1. The CDR3 contains 17 residues. V lost 4 bases, J lost 4 bases, and 10 bases stayed unmatched. In germline, CDR1 is LNHDA, CDR2 SQIVND (reference sequence).

CDR3 region: CASSGGLAGFSTDTQYF. The CDR3 nucleotides read TGTGCCAGCAGCGGCGGACTAGCGGGGTTCAGCACAGATACGCAGTATTTT. This sequence joins TRBV9 and TRBJ2-3; 12 bases map to TRBD2. Germline CDR1 and CDR2: SGDLS and YYNGEE. The CDR3 runs 17 residues. V was clipped by 3 bases and J by 0 bases; unmatched bases: 5.

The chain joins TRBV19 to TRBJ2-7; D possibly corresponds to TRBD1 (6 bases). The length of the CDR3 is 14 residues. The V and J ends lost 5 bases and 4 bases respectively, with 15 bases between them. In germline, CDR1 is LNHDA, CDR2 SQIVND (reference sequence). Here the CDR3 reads CASSRTASSYEQYF. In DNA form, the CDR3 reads TGTGCCAGTAGTCGGACAGCATCGAGTTACGAGCAGTACTTC.

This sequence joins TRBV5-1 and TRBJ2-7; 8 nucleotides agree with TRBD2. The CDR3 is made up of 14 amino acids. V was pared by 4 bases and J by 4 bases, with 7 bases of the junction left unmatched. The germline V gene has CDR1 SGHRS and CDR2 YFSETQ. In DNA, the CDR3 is TGCGCCAGCAGCGGCGGGACTAGTTCATACGAGCAGTACTTC. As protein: CASSGGTSSYEQYF. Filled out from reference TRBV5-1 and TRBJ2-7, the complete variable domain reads KAGVTQTPRYLIKTRGQQVTLSCSPISGHRSVSWYQQTPGQGLQFLFEYFSETQRNKGNFPGRFSGRQFSNSRSEMNVSTLELGDSALYLCASSGGTSSYEQYFGPGTRLTVT.

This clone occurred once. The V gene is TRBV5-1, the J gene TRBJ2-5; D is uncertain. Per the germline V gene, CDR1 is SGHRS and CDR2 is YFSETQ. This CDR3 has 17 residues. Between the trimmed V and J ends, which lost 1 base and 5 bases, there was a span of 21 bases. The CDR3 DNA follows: TGCGCCAGCAGCTTGTTTGTATATGACTTAACGCGGGAGACCCAGTACTTC. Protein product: CASSLFVYDLTRETQYF. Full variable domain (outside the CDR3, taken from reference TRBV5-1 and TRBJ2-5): KAGVTQTPRYLIKTRGQQVTLSCSPISGHRSVSWYQQTPGQGLQFLFEYFSETQRNKGNFPGRFSGRQFSNSRSEMNVSTLELGDSALYLCASSLFVYDLTRETQYFGPGTRLLVL.

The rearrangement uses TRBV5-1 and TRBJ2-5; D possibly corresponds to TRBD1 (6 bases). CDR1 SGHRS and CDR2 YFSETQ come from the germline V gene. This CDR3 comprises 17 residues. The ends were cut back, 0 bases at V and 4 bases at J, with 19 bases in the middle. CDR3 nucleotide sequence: TGCGCCAGCAGCTTGGGCAGGGGTGGATCTTCGGGAGAGACCCAGTACTTC. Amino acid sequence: CASSLGRGGSSGETQYF.

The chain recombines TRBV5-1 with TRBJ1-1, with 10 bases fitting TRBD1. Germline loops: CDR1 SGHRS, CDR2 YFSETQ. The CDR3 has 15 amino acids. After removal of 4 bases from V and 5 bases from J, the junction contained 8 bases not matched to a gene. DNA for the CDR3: TGCGCCAGCAGCCAGGGACAGGGGAGGGGGACTGAAGCTTTCTTT. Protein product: CASSQGQGRGTEAFF.

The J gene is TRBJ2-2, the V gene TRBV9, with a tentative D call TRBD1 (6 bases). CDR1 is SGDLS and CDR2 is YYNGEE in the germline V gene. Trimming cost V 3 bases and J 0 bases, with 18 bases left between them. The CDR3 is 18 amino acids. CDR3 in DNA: TGTGCCAGCAGCGCTAACCCATTGACAGGAGCGAACACCGGGGAGCTGTTTTTT. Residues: CASSANPLTGANTGELFF. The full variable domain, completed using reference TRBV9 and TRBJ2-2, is DSGVTQTPKHLITATGQRVTLRCSPRSGDLSVYWYQQSLDQGLQFLIQYYNGEERAKGNILERFSAQQFPDLHSELNLSSLELGDSALYFCASSANPLTGANTGELFFGEGSRLTVL.

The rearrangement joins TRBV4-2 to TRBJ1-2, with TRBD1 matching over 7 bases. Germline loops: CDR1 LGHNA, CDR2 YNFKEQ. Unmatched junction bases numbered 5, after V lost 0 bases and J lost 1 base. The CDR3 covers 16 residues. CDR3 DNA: TGTGCCAGCAGCCAAGAAGAGGGGGCCTTTAACTATGGCTACACCTTC. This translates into CASSQEEGAFNYGYTF.

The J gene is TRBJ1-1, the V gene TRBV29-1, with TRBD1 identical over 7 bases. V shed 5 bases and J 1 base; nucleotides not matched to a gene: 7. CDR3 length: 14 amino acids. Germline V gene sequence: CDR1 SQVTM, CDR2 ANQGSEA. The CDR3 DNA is TGCAGCGTTAAGCCGACAGGGACGAACACTGAAGCTTTCTTT. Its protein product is CSVKPTGTNTEAFF.

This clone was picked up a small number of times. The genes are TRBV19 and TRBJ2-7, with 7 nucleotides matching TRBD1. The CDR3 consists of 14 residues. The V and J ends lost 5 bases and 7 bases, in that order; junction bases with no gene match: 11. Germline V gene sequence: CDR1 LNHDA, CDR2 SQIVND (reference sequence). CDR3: CASSFRDSSSEQYF. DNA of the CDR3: TGTGCCAGTAGTTTCCGGGACAGCAGCTCGGAGCAGTACTTC.

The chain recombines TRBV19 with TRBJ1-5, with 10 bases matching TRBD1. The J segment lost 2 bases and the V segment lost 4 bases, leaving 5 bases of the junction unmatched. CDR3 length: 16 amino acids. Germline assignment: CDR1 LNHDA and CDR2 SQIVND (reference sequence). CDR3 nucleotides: TGTGCCAGTAGTACCCGGGACAGGGGTCGCAATCAGCCCCAGCATTTT. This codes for CASSTRDRGRNQPQHF.

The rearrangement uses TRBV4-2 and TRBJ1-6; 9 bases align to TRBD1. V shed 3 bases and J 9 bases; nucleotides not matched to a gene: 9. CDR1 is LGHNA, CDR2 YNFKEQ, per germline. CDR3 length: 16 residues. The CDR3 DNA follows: TGTGCCAGCAGCCAGGGAGGACAGGGGTTGTTTTCACCCCTCCACTTT. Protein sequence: CASSQGGQGLFSPLHF.

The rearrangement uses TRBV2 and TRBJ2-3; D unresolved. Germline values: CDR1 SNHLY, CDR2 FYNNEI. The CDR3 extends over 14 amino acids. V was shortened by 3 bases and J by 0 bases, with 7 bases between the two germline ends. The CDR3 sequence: CASSDPLSTDTQYF. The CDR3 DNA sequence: TGTGCCAGCAGTGACCCCCTTAGCACAGATACGCAGTATTTT. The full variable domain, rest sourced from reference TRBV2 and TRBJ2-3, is EPEVTQTPSHQVTQMGQEVILRCVPISNHLYFYWYRQILGQKVEFLVSFYNNEISEKSEIFDDQFSVERPDGSNFTLKIRSTKLEDSAMYFCASSDPLSTDTQYFGPGTRLTVL.

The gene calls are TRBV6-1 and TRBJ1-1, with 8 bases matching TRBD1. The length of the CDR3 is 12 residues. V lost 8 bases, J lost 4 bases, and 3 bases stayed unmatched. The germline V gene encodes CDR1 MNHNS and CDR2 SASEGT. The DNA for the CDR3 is TGTGCCAGCGCGACAGGGGCCACTGAAGCTTTCTTT. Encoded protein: CASATGATEAFF.